A single sample is the source of the 20 T cell receptor beta chains below, sequenced in a study of a mutant IDH1 vaccine in newly diagnosed glioma. For these TCRs, the target antigens are not known. Some clones are missing from TCRdb's copy, which holds only in-frame ones; the method was immunoSEQ multiplex PCR. The sample shows tens of thousands of clones, around 85% of them seen only once. Sample time point: week 11, during vaccination. Each vaccine dose was 300 ug of mutant IDH1 20-mer peptide, with topical imiquimod. The sequencing used PBMCs, collected from a glioma patient whose treatment included an IDH1 peptide vaccine. These receptors were collected from a woman in her fifties or sixties with glioma.

The genes are TRBV9 and TRBJ2-7, with D maybe TRBD2 (6 bases). CDR1 is SGDLS, CDR2 YYNGEE, per germline. The germline V and J ends were trimmed by 3 bases and 2 bases, with 18 bases remaining between them. The CDR3 is made up of 16 amino acids. CDR3 amino acids: CASSANPGLHPYEQYF. Written as DNA, the CDR3 is TGTGCCAGCAGCGCGAACCCGGGACTTCATCCCTACGAGCAGTACTTC.

The chain combines TRBV19 with TRBJ2-7, with 12 positions matching TRBD2. The CDR3 has 19 residues. V was clipped by 2 bases and J by 0 bases; unmatched bases: 11. CDR1 is LNHDA and CDR2 is SQIVND in the germline V gene (reference sequence). In nucleotides, the CDR3 is TGTGCCAGTAGTATACCCCCCGGGACTAGCGGGTTCCCCTCCTACGAGCAGTACTTC. Encoded protein: CASSIPPGTSGFPSYEQYF. The full variable domain, its missing parts supplied by reference TRBV19 and TRBJ2-7, is DGGITQSPKYLFRKEGQNVTLSCEQNLNHDAMYWYRQDPGQGLRLIYYSQIVNDFQKGDIAEGYSVSREKKESFPLTVTSAQKNPTAFYLCASSIPPGTSGFPSYEQYFGPGTRLTVT.

The CDR3 loop reads CAWSVLLRTENGYTF. CDR3 sequence (DNA): TGTGCCTGGAGTGTACTATTGAGGACAGAGAATGGCTACACCTTC. The chain links TRBV30 to TRBJ1-2, with D perhaps matching TRBD1 (6 bases). This CDR3 contains 15 residues. From germline, CDR1 is GTSNPN and CDR2 SVGIG (reference sequence). Trimming shortened V by 0 bases and J by 6 bases, and 17 bases separated the two germline ends. Together with reference TRBV30 and TRBJ1-2, the CDR3 gives the full variable domain: SQTIHQWPATLVQPVGSPLSLECTVEGTSNPNLYWYRQAAGRGLQLLFYSVGIGQISSEVPQNLSASRPQDRQFILSSKKLLLSDSGFYLCAWSVLLRTENGYTFGSGTRLTVV.

V is TRBV4-1 and J is TRBJ1-3; D is unresolved. CDR1 is MGHRA, CDR2 YSYEKL, per germline. The CDR3 spans 15 residues. Trimming took 0 bases from V and 4 from J, leaving 10 bases between them. The CDR3 reads CASSQDPGSGNTIYF. The DNA for the CDR3 is TGCGCCAGCAGCCAAGATCCGGGCAGCGGAAACACCATATATTTT.

The chain couples TRBV27 to TRBJ1-5; D not certain. Between the trimmed V and J ends, which lost 0 bases and 6 bases, there was a span of 15 bases. The CDR3 covers 16 residues. The V gene's germline CDR1 is MNHEY and CDR2 SMNVEV (reference sequence). The CDR3 nucleotides read TGTGCCAGCAGTTTATCGGGCCACTCGGAGGGTCAGCCCCAGCATTTT. Its protein is CASSLSGHSEGQPQHF.

The chain carries TRBV15 and TRBJ2-3, with D uncertain. Trimming stripped 0 bases from V and 8 bases from J, with 9 bases between. The CDR3 covers 13 residues. The V gene's germline CDR1 is LNHNV and CDR2 YYDKDF (reference sequence). The CDR3 DNA is TGTGCCACCAGCAGAGATGTTGTAGGTACGCAGTATTTT. Translation gives CATSRDVVGTQYF.

The J gene is TRBJ2-2, the V gene TRBV6-1; D is ambiguous. CDR3 length: 14 amino acids. The V end was cut by 4 bases, the J end by 2 bases, with 8 bases between. Germline V CDR1 and CDR2: MNHNS, SASEGT. The CDR3 protein is CASSGTLNTGELFF. The CDR3 region has the DNA TGTGCCAGCAGTGGCACCCTAAACACCGGGGAGCTGTTTTTT.

This clone was detected only once. The CDR3 is CASSLSRSATNEKLFF. The CDR3 DNA reads TGTGCCAGCTCCTTAAGTAGGAGTGCAACTAATGAAAAACTGTTTTTT. The chain combines TRBV18 with TRBJ1-4; D gene unclear. This CDR3 is built from 16 residues. V was pared by 6 bases and J by 0 bases, with 14 bases between. Germline V gene sequence: CDR1 KGHSH, CDR2 LQKENI.

The chain recombines TRBV14 with TRBJ2-5; 9 bases line up with TRBD2. In germline, CDR1 is SGHDN, CDR2 FVKESK. V shed 4 bases and J 2 bases; nucleotides not matched to a gene: 11. CDR3 length: 17 residues. The CDR3 loop is CASSLRRGGVFQETQYF. In DNA, the CDR3 is TGTGCCAGCAGCCTCCGGCGGGGGGGCGTTTTTCAAGAGACCCAGTACTTC.

This rearrangement joins TRBV5-6 to TRBJ1-6; TRBD1 aligns across 7 bases. There are 17 residues in the CDR3. Germline assignment: CDR1 SGHDT and CDR2 YYEEEE. The V and J ends lost 4 bases and 7 bases, in that order; junction bases with no gene match: 14. The CDR3: CASSPIQGSLLNSPLHF. The CDR3 bases are TGTGCCAGCAGCCCGATACAGGGGTCCCTCCTCAATTCACCCCTCCACTTT.

J is TRBJ2-1 and V is TRBV28; D uncertain. Trimming removed 10 bases at V and 6 bases at J, with 10 bases between. This CDR3 contains 11 residues. Germline V gene lookup returns CDR1 MDHEN and CDR2 SYDVKM. CDR3 bases: TGTGCCACCTCCTGGGGCAATGAGCAGTTCTTC. This codes for CATSWGNEQFF.

The genes are TRBV6-1 and TRBJ1-2, with unresolved D. V lost 6 bases, J lost 3 bases, and 11 bases lay in between. Germline V lookup: CDR1 MNHNS, CDR2 SASEGT. This CDR3 has 13 amino acids. DNA for the CDR3: TGTGCCAGCAGGGCTCTAACGGACTATGGCTACACCTTC. Its translation: CASRALTDYGYTF.

The chain links TRBV7-2 to TRBJ2-7, with TRBD1 identical over 8 bases. CDR1 is SGHTA and CDR2 is FQGNSA in the germline V gene. This CDR3 is 14 amino acids long. V lost 6 bases to trimming and J lost 4 bases; unmatched junction nucleotides: 8. CDR3 in DNA: TGTGCCAGCAGTCTACAGGGGGGCCAATACGAGCAGTACTTC. Translated, it gives CASSLQGGQYEQYF.

The table lists this clone with a few counts. V gene TRBV7-2 combines with J gene TRBJ1-4; tentative D call: TRBD1 (6 bases). This CDR3 has 15 residues. Germline V gene data show CDR1 as SGHTA and CDR2 as FQGNSA. Trimming cost V 4 bases and J 8 bases, with 17 bases left between them. The CDR3: CASSSKLRGPEKLFF. The CDR3 DNA sequence: TGTGCCAGCAGCTCTAAACTCCGGGGGCCAGAAAAACTGTTTTTT.

This clone appeared a single time. The rearrangement joins TRBV9 to TRBJ1-1, with a possible D match to TRBD1 (5 bases). The CDR3 length is 20 residues. With 4 bases removed from V and 3 bases from J, the gap between germline ends came to 31 bases. Germline V gene sequence: CDR1 SGDLS, CDR2 YYNGEE. This CDR3 reads CASSQTKTMGHSSTDTEAFF. CDR3 bases: TGTGCCAGCAGCCAAACAAAAACGATGGGGCATAGCTCTACGGACACTGAAGCTTTCTTT.

The V call is TRBV7-7, the J call TRBJ2-2; maybe TRBD2 (6 bases). Trimming stripped 5 bases from V and 4 bases from J, with 11 bases between. Germline loops: CDR1 SSHAT, CDR2 FNYEAQ (reference sequence). The CDR3 has 14 amino acids. CDR3 sequence: CASSPRGGTGELFF. Written as DNA, the CDR3 is TGTGCCAGCAGCCCTCGGGGAGGCACCGGGGAGCTGTTTTTT.

The V call is TRBV4-2, the J call TRBJ1-1; D perhaps matches TRBD1 (6 bases). This CDR3 is built from 14 residues. CDR1 is LGHNA, CDR2 YNFKEQ, per germline. Between the trimmed V and J ends, which lost 4 bases and 0 bases, there was a span of 9 bases. The CDR3 reads CASSPGGVNTEAFF. The CDR3 DNA reads TGTGCCAGCAGCCCTGGGGGCGTGAACACTGAAGCTTTCTTT.

The DNA for the CDR3 is TGTGCCTGGAGTGTTGAGGGTAAGAGGTACTTC. Translated, it gives CAWSVEGKRYF. This rearrangement joins TRBV30 to TRBJ2-7; possibly TRBD2 for D (5 bases). Trimming removed 0 bases at V and 12 bases at J, with 12 bases between. There are 11 residues in the CDR3. The germline CDR1 and CDR2 sequences are GTSNPN and SVGIG (reference sequence).

J is TRBJ1-2 and V is TRBV5-8; TRBD1 matches at 9 bases. Germline CDR1 and CDR2: SGHTS and YDEGEE. The CDR3 is 15 residues long. The ends lost 0 bases at V and 5 bases at J; junction bases unmatched: 5. The CDR3 is CASSLVTGGRYGYTF. The DNA for the CDR3 is TGTGCCAGCAGCTTGGTTACAGGGGGCAGGTATGGCTACACCTTC.

This clone has a handful of counts. This chain links TRBV29-1 with TRBJ2-5, with D possibly being TRBD1 (6 bases). The CDR3 spans 14 residues. V was trimmed by 2 bases and J by 8 bases, leaving 18 bases between them. CDR1 SQVTM and CDR2 ANQGSEA come from the germline V gene. CDR3 loop: CSVELAGELSTQYF. The CDR3 DNA follows: TGCAGCGTTGAACTGGCAGGGGAGTTGAGCACCCAGTACTTC.